The clone carrying this T cell receptor beta chain came up a few times. Germline V gene sequence: CDR1 MNHEY, CDR2 SMNVEV (reference sequence). Deletions cut 3 bases from V and 4 bases from J, with 7 bases between. The CDR3 is 13 residues long. The data were taken from a study of blood T cells in healthy people across ages. The authors ran a second PCR of 7 to 11 cycles using a sample-barcoded 5' primer and a J-beta primer mix. In TCRdb, the 5' RACE reads were re-called with MiXCR into one record per CDR3 protein. In the table there are 650,000 to 950,000 distinct CDR3 sequences, around 42% of which are singletons.

This receptor was obtained from a man aged 55 to 70 in good health. The specimen was blood. The chain joins TRBV27 to TRBJ1-5; D ambiguous. CDR3 nucleotide sequence: TGTGCCAGCAGTTTTGGACTGAATCAGCCCCAGCATTTT. It codes for CASSFGLNQPQHF.